Below, 26 T cell receptor beta chains from the same sample are listed, as sequenced in a study of CD8 T cells in ankylosing spondylitis. TCRdb called the 5' RACE reads again in MiXCR, with one record for every CDR3 protein. The data show hundreds of thousands of distinct CDR3 sequences, 20% to 25% seen once. The sequencing sample was made of blood, either unsorted or a sorted T cell fraction (not recorded which). The receptors stem from a female donor with ankylosing spondylitis or in good health (not recorded which).

This clonotype has more than one count but fewer than ten. The gene calls are TRBV20-1 and TRBJ2-1; possibly TRBD2 for D (5 bases). The CDR3 is 13 amino acids. The germline V gene has CDR1 DFQATT and CDR2 SNEGSKA (reference sequence). Trimming took off 3 bases at V and 10 bases at J, with 16 bases between the two ends. For the CDR3, the DNA is TGCAGTGCTAGGGGTCCTAGCATCAGCGAGCAGTTCTTC. This sequence encodes CSARGPSISEQFF.

V and J are TRBV4-3 and TRBJ2-5; 7 nucleotides line up with TRBD2. Germline CDR1 LGHNA, CDR2 YSLEER. After removal of 0 bases from V and 2 bases from J, the junction contained 9 bases not matched to a gene. This CDR3 comprises 17 residues. CDR3 loop: CASSQDRASGNQETQYF. The CDR3, as DNA: TGCGCCAGCAGCCAAGATCGGGCTAGCGGCAATCAAGAGACCCAGTACTTC.

This clonotype showed up many times. The rearrangement joins TRBV29-1 to TRBJ2-2, with 7 bases that match TRBD2. The junction had 6 bases not matched to a gene; V was cut back by 4 bases and J by 4 bases. The germline V gene has CDR1 SQVTM and CDR2 ANQGSEA. CDR3 length: 14 amino acids. In DNA form, the CDR3 reads TGCAGCGTTGGCGCGGGAGTTCGCACCGGGGAGCTGTTTTTT. Protein sequence: CSVGAGVRTGELFF.

The CDR3 reads CASSRTSGRPYLNTGELFF. In DNA form, the CDR3 reads TGTGCCAGCAGCCGGACTAGCGGGAGGCCCTACTTAAACACCGGGGAGCTGTTTTTT. The genes are TRBV11-2 and TRBJ2-2; 14 bases line up with TRBD2. The germline V gene encodes CDR1 SGHAT and CDR2 FQNNGV. Losses at the gene ends were 5 bases for V and 2 bases for J; bases not matched to a gene: 10. The CDR3 extends over 19 amino acids.

This clonotype showed up just a few times. The chain recombines TRBV10-3 with TRBJ2-5; no definite D call. The CDR3 covers 12 residues. With 5 bases removed from V and 5 bases from J, the gap between germline ends came to 9 bases. Germline assignment: CDR1 ENHRY and CDR2 SYGVKD. The DNA for the CDR3 is TGTGCCATCAGTCGCCCAAGGGAGACCCAGTACTTC. The encoded protein is CAISRPRETQYF.

This clonotype appeared a few times. This sequence joins TRBV12-3 or TRBV12-4 and TRBJ2-1; D is possibly TRBD2 (6 bases). Trimming pared 3 bases from V and 9 bases from J, leaving 21 bases between. The CDR3 spans 16 residues. The CDR3 reads CASSFTFGSGRAEQFF. The CDR3 coding sequence is TGTGCCAGCAGTTTCACCTTCGGGAGCGGTCGCGCTGAGCAGTTCTTC.

This clonotype has more than one count but fewer than ten. The V call is TRBV20-1, the J call TRBJ1-5, with D possibly matching TRBD1 (5 bases). The germline gives CDR1 DFQATT, CDR2 SNEGSKA (reference sequence). The CDR3 has 15 residues. Trimming shortened V by 5 bases and J by 0 bases, and 14 bases separated the two germline ends. DNA of the CDR3: TGCAGTGCTCCCCACGGGGGGAATAGCAATCAGCCCCAGCATTTT. It encodes CSAPHGGNSNQPQHF.

This clonotype was recorded at least ten times. The chain carries TRBV7-2 and TRBJ2-7, with a possible D match to TRBD2 (6 bases). The CDR3 contains 12 residues. Germline CDR1 SGHTA, CDR2 FQGNSA. V shed 5 bases and J shed 6 bases, with 11 bases lying between them. The CDR3 loop reads CASSHPSAEQYF. CDR3 sequence (DNA): TGTGCCAGCAGCCATCCTAGCGCCGAGCAGTACTTC.

In its sample, this clonotype was seen a few times. This chain uses TRBV12-3 or TRBV12-4 with TRBJ2-4; 13 bases are shared with TRBD2. The ends lost 5 bases at V and 9 bases at J; junction bases unmatched: 13. The CDR3 runs to 17 residues. This CDR3 reads CASSSRTSGSEGSIQYF. In DNA, the CDR3 is TGTGCCAGCAGTAGCCGGACTAGCGGGAGTGAGGGCTCCATTCAGTACTTC.

This chain's CDR3 is CASSFKDTDTQYF. The CDR3 coding sequence is TGTGCCAGCAGCTTTAAGGACACAGATACGCAGTATTTT. The V call is TRBV5-6, the J call TRBJ2-3; D not resolved. The CDR3 covers 13 residues. The V end lost 2 bases, the J end lost 2 bases, and 6 bases lay between the germline ends. Germline values: CDR1 SGHDT, CDR2 YYEEEE.

The chain carries TRBV6-1 and TRBJ2-1; 8 bases map to TRBD2. The V gene end was trimmed by 6 bases and the J gene end by 5 bases; junction bases not matched to a gene: 6. This CDR3 is 14 amino acids long. Per the germline V gene, CDR1 is MNHNS and CDR2 is SASEGT. Here the CDR3 DNA reads TGTGCCAGCAGCCGCTATAGCGGGAACAATGAGCAGTTCTTC. As protein: CASSRYSGNNEQFF.

This clonotype showed up many times. The rearrangement links TRBV6-2 or TRBV6-3 to TRBJ2-1; no clear D gene. The CDR3 loop spans 11 amino acids. V lost 6 bases to trimming and J lost 9 bases, with 9 bases between them. Germline lookup yields CDR1 MNHEY and CDR2 SVGEGT. The CDR3: CASSRLAEQFF. In nucleotides, the CDR3 is TGTGCCAGCAGCCGGCTGGCTGAGCAGTTCTTC.

The rearrangement uses TRBV11-3 and TRBJ2-1, with D tentatively TRBD1 or TRBD2 (5 bases each). Germline CDR1 reads SGHNT; CDR2 reads YENEEA. The CDR3 length is 19 residues. Trimming took off 5 bases at V and 0 bases at J, with 23 bases between the two ends. The CDR3: CASSQRLGAGSLSYNEQFF. DNA of the CDR3: TGTGCCAGCAGCCAGCGTCTCGGGGCAGGGAGCCTCTCCTACAATGAGCAGTTCTTC.

The chain is built from TRBV28 and TRBJ2-7, with D perhaps TRBD1 or TRBD2 (5 bases each). CDR1 and CDR2 from the germline V gene are MDHEN and SYDVKM. This CDR3 contains 13 residues. V was shortened by 9 bases and J by 4 bases, with 16 bases between the two germline ends. CDR3 sequence (DNA): TGTGCCAGTCTGGGTGGGACCCTATACGAGCAGTACTTC. Residues: CASLGGTLYEQYF. The full variable domain, completed using reference TRBV28 and TRBJ2-7, is DVKVTQSSRYLVKRTGEKVFLECVQDMDHENMFWYRQDPGLGLRLIYFSYDVKMKEKGDIPEGYSVSREKKERFSLILESASTNQTSMYLCASLGGTLYEQYFGPGTRLTVT.

This clonotype was found many times. Here the CDR3 reads CASSLSGRAYNEQFF. The DNA for the CDR3 is TGTGCCAGCAGCCTTAGCGGGAGGGCCTACAATGAGCAGTTCTTC. The V and J genes are TRBV7-9 and TRBJ2-1; TRBD2 aligns across 11 bases. Germline V gene sequence: CDR1 SEHNR, CDR2 FQNEAQ (reference sequence). The CDR3 loop spans 15 amino acids. The V and J ends lost 5 bases and 2 bases, in that order; junction bases with no gene match: 2.

The gene calls are TRBV5-4 and TRBJ2-1, with D possibly being TRBD2 (5 bases). Germline lookup yields CDR1 SGHNT and CDR2 YYREEE (reference sequence). The CDR3 loop spans 16 amino acids. Trimming pared 3 bases from V and 7 bases from J, leaving 20 bases between. This CDR3 reads CASSSPLVGVGNEQFF. DNA of the CDR3: TGTGCCAGCAGCTCCCCCTTAGTGGGAGTGGGTAATGAGCAGTTCTTC.

This clonotype was detected only a few times. The rearrangement uses TRBV29-1 and TRBJ1-1; 8 nucleotides match TRBD1. Trimming cost V 2 bases and J 2 bases; bases outside gene matches: 4. CDR1 is SQVTM, CDR2 ANQGSEA, per germline. This CDR3 has 14 amino acids. Here the CDR3 DNA reads TGCAGCGTTGAACGACAGGGGTCAAACACTGAAGCTTTCTTT. It codes for CSVERQGSNTEAFF.

The J gene is TRBJ1-2, the V gene TRBV15; 7 bases are shared with TRBD1. The CDR3 has 15 residues. Per germline, CDR1 LNHNV and CDR2 YYDKDF (reference sequence). J was trimmed by 7 bases and V by 0 bases; bases with no gene match: 8. CDR3 amino acids: CATSRDQGQMSGYTF. CDR3 in DNA: TGTGCCACCAGCAGAGATCAGGGACAGATGAGTGGCTACACCTTC.

The chain employs TRBV24-1 and TRBJ2-2; D not resolved. This CDR3 has 13 amino acids. Per germline, CDR1 KGHDR and CDR2 SFDVKD. The V end was cut by 4 bases, the J end by 7 bases, with 9 bases between. The CDR3 nucleotides are TGTGCCACCAGTGACCTGGTGGGCGGGGAGCTGTTTTTT. This encodes CATSDLVGGELFF.

This sequence joins TRBV4-2 and TRBJ1-1; D is undetermined. V was trimmed by 1 base and J by 2 bases, leaving 14 bases between them. The germline gives CDR1 LGHNA, CDR2 YNFKEQ. The CDR3 totals 16 residues. Here the CDR3 reads CASSQAGLPRNTEAFF. In nucleotides, the CDR3 is TGTGCCAGCAGCCAAGCGGGTCTCCCGAGAAACACTGAAGCTTTCTTT.

This clonotype was observed a handful of times. The V call is TRBV4-2, the J call TRBJ2-1, with D hard to call. Germline values: CDR1 LGHNA, CDR2 YNFKEQ. The CDR3 has 13 amino acids. The ends were cut back, 0 bases at V and 8 bases at J, with 8 bases in the middle. The CDR3 is CASSQEVGYEQFF. Here the CDR3 DNA reads TGTGCCAGCAGCCAAGAGGTCGGGTATGAGCAGTTCTTC.

A remark on this clonotype: The germline gene is not matched at one end of the junction; a read error may be the cause. The V and J genes are TRBV4-2 and TRBJ2-5; the D gene is possibly TRBD1 (5 bases). CDR1 and CDR2 from the germline V gene are LGHNA and YNFKEQ. The CDR3 contains 16 residues. The DNA for the CDR3 is TGTGCCATCAGCCCTGGGCTCCTGACAGTCCAAGAGACCCAGTACTTC. Translated: CAISPGLLTVQETQYF.

V is TRBV6-1 and J is TRBJ2-1; TRBD2 matches at 8 bases. CDR1 and CDR2 from the germline V gene are MNHNS and SASEGT. There are 19 residues in the CDR3. V dropped 6 bases and J dropped 0; count of bases not matched to a gene: 16. CDR3 in DNA: TGTGCCAGCAGCCGGGCGGGGGCTAGCGGGTTGAGCTCCTACAATGAGCAGTTCTTC. Translated: CASSRAGASGLSSYNEQFF.

This clonotype was found many times. V and J are TRBV12-3 or TRBV12-4 and TRBJ2-3; D is ambiguous. This CDR3 region has 12 residues. Deletions cut 4 bases from V and 3 bases from J, with 5 bases between. CDR3 DNA: TGTGCCAGCAGTTCTAGGACAGATACGCAGTATTTT. This codes for CASSSRTDTQYF.

In this sample, this clonotype turned up a few times. The chain employs TRBV20-1 and TRBJ2-7; 12 nucleotides agree with TRBD2. This CDR3 is built from 14 residues. V gave up 4 bases and J gave up 5 bases; unmatched junction bases: 6. Germline values: CDR1 DFQATT, CDR2 SNEGSKA (reference sequence). This CDR3 is CSAILAGGGDEQYF. The CDR3 nucleotides are TGCAGTGCTATACTAGCGGGAGGTGGAGACGAGCAGTACTTC.

This clonotype was seen more than once but under ten times. CDR3 in amino acids: CASSVERGGQPSNTGELFF. CDR3 bases: TGTGCCAGCAGCGTAGAGAGAGGGGGACAACCTTCGAACACCGGGGAGCTGTTTTTT. The V and J genes are TRBV9 and TRBJ2-2; a possible D gene is TRBD1 (6 bases). The CDR3 is 19 residues long. Trimming removed 0 bases at V and 0 bases at J, with 18 bases between. Per germline, CDR1 SGDLS and CDR2 YYNGEE.